This T cell receptor (beta chain) was captured in a study of technical replicates of blood from several donors. The method was immunoSEQ multiplex PCR; TCRdb's version includes in-frame clones alone and lacks a portion of them. The data hold about 84,000 clones, with approximately 97% observed a single time. The CDR3 spans 12 residues. V trimming: 5 bases; J trimming: 3 bases; junction bases outside the gene matches: 4. Germline values: CDR1 GTSNPN, CDR2 SVGIG (reference sequence). The sequence derives from a human donor in good health. Material: T cells isolated from PBMCs. The J gene is TRBJ2-7, the V gene TRBV30, with 7 bases aligning to TRBD2. The CDR3 nucleotides are TGTGCCTGGGGGAGGGTGGACTACGAGCAGTACTTC. Translating it yields CAWGRVDYEQYF. The full variable domain, its missing parts supplied by reference TRBV30 and TRBJ2-7, is SQTIHQWPATLVQPVGSPLSLECTVEGTSNPNLYWYRQAAGRGLQLLFYSVGIGQISSEVPQNLSASRPQDRQFILSSKKLLLSDSGFYLCAWGRVDYEQYFGPGTRLTVT.